These 16 T cell receptor beta chains were sequenced from one sample in a study of regulatory T cells listed by TCRdb under 2018. On the study overall, not on this receptor specifically: Conventional CD4+ T cells from CD3G-deficient patients were enriched for hydrophobic residues at CDR3 positions 6 and 7, suggesting more self-reactive specificities.

Libraries were built with the immunoSEQ multiplex PCR assay. The multiplex PCR relied on 52 forward TRBV primers and 13 reverse TRBJ primers, and amplification bias was corrected through assay-based and computational methods. Here the immuneACCESS table is served through TCRdb, limited to in-frame sequences with V and J called. Missing clones are a known gap in these copies; in checked studies unresolved V genes cover under half, and the rest lacks a known reason. The sample table lists tens of thousands of clones, roughly 92% of them with a count of one. The top ten hold 1.5% to 1.8% of the sample. Their antigen targets remain unknown. The sequenced material came from conventional CD4+ T cells sorted from blood. These receptors all come from a person aged 18 to 29 with CD3G deficiency.

Points on this clone: A read error may account for a junction end that differs from germline. The chain combines TRBV28 with TRBJ2-7; D gene unclear. Germline-derived CDR1 and CDR2 are MDHEN and SYDVKM. The CDR3 has 11 residues. CDR3 residues: CASSDRVVHHF. DNA of the CDR3: TGTGCCAGCAGCGACCGGGTGGTCCACCACTTC.

The V and J genes are TRBV30 and TRBJ1-4, with D tentatively TRBD1 (6 bases). CDR1 GTSNPN and CDR2 SVGIG come from the germline V gene (reference sequence). Trimming stripped 3 bases from V and 5 bases from J, with 19 bases between. The CDR3 has 16 amino acids. CDR3 in DNA: TGTGCCTGGAGCGCCCAGGGGACGGTCAGAAATGAAAAACTGTTTTTT. It yields the protein CAWSAQGTVRNEKLFF.

The chain is built from TRBV19 and TRBJ1-5; D ambiguous. The CDR3 consists of 14 residues. V was shortened by 3 bases and J by 3 bases, with 9 bases between the two germline ends. Germline lookup yields CDR1 LNHDA and CDR2 SQIVND (reference sequence). The CDR3 DNA sequence: TGTGCCAGTAGTATCGGCCAGAACAATCAGCCCCAGCATTTT. The encoded protein is CASSIGQNNQPQHF.

The V and J genes are TRBV9 and TRBJ1-5, with D perhaps TRBD1 (6 bases). The V end lost 4 bases, the J end lost 9 bases, and 17 bases lay between the germline ends. The germline CDR1 and CDR2 sequences are SGDLS and YYNGEE. There are 14 residues in the CDR3. In DNA form, the CDR3 reads TGTGCCAGCAGCCCAGGGGTGGGTTTTTGGCCCCAGCATTTT. Translating it yields CASSPGVGFWPQHF.

This sequence joins TRBV7-2 and TRBJ1-4; 9 bases map to TRBD1. Germline CDR1 and CDR2: SGHTA and FQGNSA. V was pared by 4 bases and J by 3 bases, with 3 bases of the junction left unmatched. This CDR3 is 15 amino acids long. CDR3 nucleotides: TGTGCCAGCAGCTCGGGACAGGGTGCTAATGAAAAACTGTTTTTT. It is translated as CASSSGQGANEKLFF. The full variable domain, rest sourced from reference TRBV7-2 and TRBJ1-4, is GAGVSQSPSNKVTEKGKDVELRCDPISGHTALYWYRQSLGQGLEFLIYFQGNSAPDKSGLPSDRFSAERTGGSVSTLTIQRTQQEDSAVYLCASSSGQGANEKLFFGSGTQLSVL.

CDR3 in DNA: TGTGCCAGCAGCTTAGCAGGGGACAGGGTATACGAGCAGTACTTC. Protein product: CASSLAGDRVYEQYF. The rearrangement joins TRBV7-2 to TRBJ2-5; 9 nucleotides line up with TRBD1. The DNA matches TRBJ2-7 better at its end, which makes the J call doubtful. Per the germline V gene, CDR1 is SGHTA and CDR2 is FQGNSA. The CDR3 has 15 residues.

The rearrangement links TRBV28 to TRBJ2-5; 8 nucleotides match TRBD2. Germline CDR1 is MDHEN and CDR2 is SYDVKM. This CDR3 spans 14 amino acids. V gave up 5 bases and J gave up 2 bases; unmatched junction bases: 4. The CDR3 loop reads CASSNGLAQETQYF. Written as DNA, the CDR3 is TGTGCCAGCAGTAACGGACTAGCTCAAGAGACCCAGTACTTC.

The rearrangement joins TRBV7-2 to TRBJ1-5; D possibly corresponds to TRBD1 (5 bases). Trimming removed 5 bases from V and 5 bases from J, with 10 bases in between. This CDR3 has 13 amino acids. CDR1 and CDR2 (germline): SGHTA, FQGNSA. The DNA for the CDR3 is TGTGCCAGCAGCGTCGTGGGGGATCAGCCCCAGCATTTT. Its translation is CASSVVGDQPQHF.

V is TRBV5-1 and J is TRBJ1-1; D remains unclear. Trimming cost V 0 bases and J 1 base, with 10 bases left between them. The germline CDR1 and CDR2 sequences are SGHRS and YFSETQ. The CDR3 runs 15 residues. This CDR3 is CASSLGLGRNTEAFF. Here the CDR3 DNA reads TGCGCCAGCAGCTTGGGGCTAGGTAGGAACACTGAAGCTTTCTTT. The variable domain in full, with the rest retrieved from reference TRBV5-1 and TRBJ1-1, is KAGVTQTPRYLIKTRGQQVTLSCSPISGHRSVSWYQQTPGQGLQFLFEYFSETQRNKGNFPGRFSGRQFSNSRSEMNVSTLELGDSALYLCASSLGLGRNTEAFFGQGTRLTVV.

The chain carries TRBV7-8 and TRBJ2-1; TRBD2 matches at 11 bases. This CDR3 has 17 residues. The germline CDR1 and CDR2 sequences are SGHVS and FQNEAQ. The trim removed 5 bases at V and 4 bases at J, leaving 10 bases unmatched. CDR3 in amino acids: CASSTGGTSGIYNEQFF. In DNA, the CDR3 is TGTGCCAGCAGCACGGGAGGGACTAGCGGTATTTACAATGAGCAGTTCTTC.

The chain employs TRBV19 and TRBJ1-2; no reliable D call. The germline gives CDR1 LNHDA, CDR2 SQIVND (reference sequence). V lost 5 bases and J lost 1, with 14 bases in between. The CDR3 is made up of 15 amino acids. The CDR3 DNA is TGTGCCAGTAGTCCGGCGGGCCGGAATAACTATGGCTACACCTTC. Translating gives CASSPAGRNNYGYTF.

The J gene is TRBJ2-5, the V gene TRBV6-6; no definite D call. The CDR3 contains 13 residues. V was clipped by 7 bases and J by 2 bases, with 11 bases between them. The germline CDR1 and CDR2 sequences are MNHNY and SVGAGI (reference sequence). In nucleotides, the CDR3 is TGTGCCAGCATGAGGCGCGATCAAGAGACCCAGTACTTC. This gives the protein CASMRRDQETQYF.

V gene TRBV4-3 combines with J gene TRBJ1-6, with D unclear. V lost 0 bases, J lost 4 bases, and 7 bases lay in between. The CDR3 runs to 15 residues. The germline CDR1 and CDR2 sequences are LGHNA and YSLEER. The CDR3 DNA is TGCGCCAGCAGCCAAGATGGAGGGTATAATTCACCCCTCCACTTT. Its translation: CASSQDGGYNSPLHF.

The J gene is TRBJ2-2, the V gene TRBV9; D call uncertain. Trimming removed 4 bases at V and 7 bases at J, with 8 bases between. Germline loops: CDR1 SGDLS, CDR2 YYNGEE. CDR3 length: 12 residues. The CDR3 sequence is CASSTPGGELFF. DNA for the CDR3: TGTGCCAGCAGCACCCCCGGCGGGGAGCTGTTTTTT.

The rearrangement joins TRBV5-4 to TRBJ2-1, with TRBD1 identical over 8 bases. V shed 5 bases, J shed 3 bases, and the junction held 7 bases outside the gene matches. The CDR3 runs to 15 residues. Germline loops: CDR1 SGHNT, CDR2 YYREEE (reference sequence). CDR3 bases: TGTGCCAGCAGTCACCGGGACAGGCACTACAATGAGCAGTTCTTC. Translated: CASSHRDRHYNEQFF. The entire variable domain, with the rest obtained from reference TRBV5-4 and TRBJ2-1, is as follows: ETGVTQSPTHLIKTRGQQVTLRCSSQSGHNTVSWYQQALGQGPQFIFQYYREEENGRGNFPPRFSGLQFPNYSSELNVNALELDDSALYLCASSHRDRHYNEQFFGPGTRLTVL.

The chain employs TRBV5-1 and TRBJ1-1; maybe TRBD1 (5 bases). Germline CDR1 reads SGHRS; CDR2 reads YFSETQ. The germline V and J ends were trimmed by 0 bases and 1 base, with 13 bases remaining between them. The CDR3 covers 16 residues. In nucleotides, the CDR3 is TGCGCCAGCAGCTTGGGCCGGGGCCGAGCGAACACTGAAGCTTTCTTT. Amino acids: CASSLGRGRANTEAFF.